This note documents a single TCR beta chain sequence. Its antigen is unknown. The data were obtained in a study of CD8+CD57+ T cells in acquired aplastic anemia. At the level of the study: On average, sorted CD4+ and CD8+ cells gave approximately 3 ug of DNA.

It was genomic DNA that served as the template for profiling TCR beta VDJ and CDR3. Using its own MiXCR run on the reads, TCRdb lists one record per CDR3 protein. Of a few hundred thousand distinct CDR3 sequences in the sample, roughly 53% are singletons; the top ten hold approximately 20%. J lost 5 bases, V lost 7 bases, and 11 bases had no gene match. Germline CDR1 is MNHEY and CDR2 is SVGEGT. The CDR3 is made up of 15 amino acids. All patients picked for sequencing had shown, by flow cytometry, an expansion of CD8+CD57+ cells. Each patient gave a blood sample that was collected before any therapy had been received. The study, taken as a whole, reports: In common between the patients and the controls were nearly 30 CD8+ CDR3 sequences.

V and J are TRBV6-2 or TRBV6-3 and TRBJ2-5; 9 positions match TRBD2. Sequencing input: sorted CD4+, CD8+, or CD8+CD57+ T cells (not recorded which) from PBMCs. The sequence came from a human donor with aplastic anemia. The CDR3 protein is CASIPGLARFETQYF. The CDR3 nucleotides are TGTGCCAGCATTCCGGGACTAGCACGGTTTGAGACCCAGTACTTC.